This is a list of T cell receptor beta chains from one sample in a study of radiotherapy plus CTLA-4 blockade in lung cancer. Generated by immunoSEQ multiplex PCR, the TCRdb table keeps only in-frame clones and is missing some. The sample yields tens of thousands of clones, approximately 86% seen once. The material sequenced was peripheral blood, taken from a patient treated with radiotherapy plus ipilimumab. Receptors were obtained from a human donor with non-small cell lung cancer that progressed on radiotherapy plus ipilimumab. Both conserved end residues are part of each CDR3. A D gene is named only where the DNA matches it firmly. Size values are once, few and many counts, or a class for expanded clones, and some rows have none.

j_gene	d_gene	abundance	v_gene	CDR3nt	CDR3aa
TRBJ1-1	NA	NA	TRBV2	TGTGCCAGCAGTGGACGGAAGAACACTGAAGCTTTCTTT	CASSGRKNTEAFF
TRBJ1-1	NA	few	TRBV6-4	TGTGCCAGCAGTGACCCCGGGCAGGGTAATGAAGCTTTCTTT	CASSDPGQGNEAFF
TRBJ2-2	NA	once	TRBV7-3	TGTGCCAGCAGTCTACGGACCGGGGAGCTGTTTTTT	CASSLRTGELFF
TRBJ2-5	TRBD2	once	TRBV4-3	TGCGCCAGCAGCCAAGAACGGACTAGCGGGGGAGAGACCCAGTACTTC	CASSQERTSGGETQYF
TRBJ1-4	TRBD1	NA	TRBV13	TGTGCCAGCAGCATAAGACAGGGAATAGAGGAAAAACTGTTTTTT	CASSIRQGIEEKLFF
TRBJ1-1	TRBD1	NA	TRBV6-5	TGTGCCAGCAGGGGACAGCCACTGAACACTGAAGCTTTCTTT	CASRGQPLNTEAFF
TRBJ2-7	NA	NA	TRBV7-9	TGTGCCAGCAGCTTAAGTGCCTACGAGCAGTACTTC	CASSLSAYEQYF
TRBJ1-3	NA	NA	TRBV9	TGTGCCAGCAGCGTAGGTTGGGGGGGTGGAAACACCATATATTTT	CASSVGWGGGNTIYF
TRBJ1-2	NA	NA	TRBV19	TGTGCCAGTAGAACCCCTGGCAGCTACTATGGCTACACCTTC	CASRTPGSYYGYTF
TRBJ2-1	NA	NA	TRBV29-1	TGCAGCGTTGACGGGGACTTCCACAATGAGCAGTTCTTC	CSVDGDFHNEQFF
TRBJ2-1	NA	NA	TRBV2	TGTGCCAGCAGCGCTTCTACGCGGGGTGGTGAGCAGTTCTTC	CASSASTRGGEQFF
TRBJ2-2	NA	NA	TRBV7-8	TGTGCCAGCAGCTTAGATGCGGGCAGGGCGAACACCGGGGAGCTGTTTTTT	CASSLDAGRANTGELFF
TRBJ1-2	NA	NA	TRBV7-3	TGTGCCAGCAGCTTACCCAGTCAGCCTTATTATGGCTACACCTTC	CASSLPSQPYYGYTF
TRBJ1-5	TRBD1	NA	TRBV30	TGTGCCTGGAGTTATGGACAGGGAGATCAGCCCCAGCATTTT	CAWSYGQGDQPQHF
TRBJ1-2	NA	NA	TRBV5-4	TGTGCCAGCAGCTTGGTGGAGGGGTATGGCTACACCTTC	CASSLVEGYGYTF
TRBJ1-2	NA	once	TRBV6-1	TGTGCCAGCAGTGGGGTAACGCAGACCTATGGCTACACCTTC	CASSGVTQTYGYTF
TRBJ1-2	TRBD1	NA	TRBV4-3	TGCGCCAGCAGCCAAGGCCAGGGGGCGATGGGCTACACCTTC	CASSQGQGAMGYTF
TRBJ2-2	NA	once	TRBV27	TGTGCCAGCTCCAGGGTTTGTGATAACAGGACCCGCCCCACCGGGGAGCTGTTTTTT	CASSRVCDNRTRPTGELFF
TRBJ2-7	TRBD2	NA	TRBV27	TGTGCCAGCACTCCACTAGCGGTCGGGAATAACGAGCAGTACTTC	CASTPLAVGNNEQYF
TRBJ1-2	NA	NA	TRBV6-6	TGTGCCAGCAGTTCCAACATAGACAGGCAACCTCATGGCTACACCTTC	CASSSNIDRQPHGYTF
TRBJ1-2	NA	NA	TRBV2	TGTGCCAGCAGCCAGGGAGCCTATGGCTACACCTTC	CASSQGAYGYTF
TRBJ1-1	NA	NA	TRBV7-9	TGTGCCAGCAGCTCCCGGTCGGGGGGGAACACTGAAGCTTTCTTT	CASSSRSGGNTEAFF
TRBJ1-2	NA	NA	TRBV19	TGTGCCAGTAAATCGGTGGAGTACTATGGCTACACCTTC	CASKSVEYYGYTF
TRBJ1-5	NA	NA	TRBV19	TGTGCCAGCGGTGAACAGAGGGGTTTTCAGCCCCAGCATTTT	CASGEQRGFQPQHF
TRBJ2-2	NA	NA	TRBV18	TGTGCCAGCTCACCTAGGGTGCAGGCGCAGGGACCTTCGAACACCGGGGAGCTGTTTTTT	CASSPRVQAQGPSNTGELFF
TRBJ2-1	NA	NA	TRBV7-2	TGTGCCAGCAGCAAGGGGGCTAGCGGATCCTACAATGAGCAGTTCTTC	CASSKGASGSYNEQFF
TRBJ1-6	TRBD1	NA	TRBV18	TGTGCCAGCTCACCACCGGGACAGGGAAGAGGTTCACCCCTCCACTTT	CASSPPGQGRGSPLHF
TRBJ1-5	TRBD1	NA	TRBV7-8	TGTGCCAGCAGCTTAACAGGGGGCGCAGGTCAGCCCCAGCATTTT	CASSLTGGAGQPQHF
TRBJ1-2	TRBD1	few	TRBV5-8	TGTGCCAGCAGCACGAGGGACAGGAAACCTGCTAACTATGGCTACACCTTC	CASSTRDRKPANYGYTF
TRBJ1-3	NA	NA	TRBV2	TGTGCCAGCAGTGAAGGATTCTCTGGAAACACCATATATTTT	CASSEGFSGNTIYF
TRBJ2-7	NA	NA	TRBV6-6	TGTGCCAGCAGTAGGACGGTCTACGAGCAGTACTTC	CASSRTVYEQYF
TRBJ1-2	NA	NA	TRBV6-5	TGTGCCAGCAGACCAGACAGTCTTAGTGGCTACACCTTC	CASRPDSLSGYTF
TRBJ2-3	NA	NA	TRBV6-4	TGTGCCAGCAGTGTCGGGGCGGGTGCTAGCACAGATACGCAGTATTTT	CASSVGAGASTDTQYF
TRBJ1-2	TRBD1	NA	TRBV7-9	TGTGCCAGCAGCTCAATTCTATCTCTGACAGGGGGCTATGGCTACACCTTC	CASSSILSLTGGYGYTF
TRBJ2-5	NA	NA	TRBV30	TGTGCCTGGAGTGTACAAGGGGAGACCCAGTACTTC	CAWSVQGETQYF
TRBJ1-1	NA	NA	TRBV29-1	TGCAGCGTGTACTATGGGATGAACACTGAAGCTTTCTTT	CSVYYGMNTEAFF
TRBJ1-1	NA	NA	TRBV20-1	TGCAGTGCTCGGCCCGGACAGGAAGCTTTCTTT	CSARPGQEAFF
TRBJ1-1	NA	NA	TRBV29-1	TGCAGCGTTGTAGGGCCACCGAACACTGAAGCTTTCTTT	CSVVGPPNTEAFF
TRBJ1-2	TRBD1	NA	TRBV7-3	TGTGCCAGCAGCTTAACGAGGGGGCGCAAGGTATGTAACTATGGCTACACCTTC	CASSLTRGRKVCNYGYTF
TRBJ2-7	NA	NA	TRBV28	TGTGCCAGCAGTTTAGGATACGAGCAGTACTTC	CASSLGYEQYF
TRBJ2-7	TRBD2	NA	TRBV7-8	TGTGCCAGCAGCCGACTAGCGGGGGCCTACGAGCAGTACTTC	CASSRLAGAYEQYF
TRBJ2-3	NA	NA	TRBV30	TGTGCCTGGAGTGTATCATCGGGGATTGGGACAGATACGCAGTATTTT	CAWSVSSGIGTDTQYF
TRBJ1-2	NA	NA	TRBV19	TGTGCCAGTAGTATTCTGGGCACTCCTATCCGTGGGGGCTACACCTTC	CASSILGTPIRGGYTF
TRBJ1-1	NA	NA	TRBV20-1	TGCAGTGCTCGGGACCTCGTGAAAGCTTTCTTT	CSARDLVKAFF
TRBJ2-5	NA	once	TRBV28	TGTGCCAGCACCACCCAAGAGACCCAGTACTTC	CASTTQETQYF
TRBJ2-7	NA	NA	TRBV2	TGTGCCAGCAGTGGCTTCAATTTTTACGAGCAGTACTTC	CASSGFNFYEQYF
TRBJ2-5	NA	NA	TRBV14	TGTGCCAGCAGCCAAGATTTGGTTGGGGAGACCCAGTACTTC	CASSQDLVGETQYF
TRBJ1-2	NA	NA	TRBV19	TGTGCCAGTAGGTCGGCGTCGGGCTACACCTTC	CASRSASGYTF
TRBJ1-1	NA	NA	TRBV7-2	TGTGCCAGCAGCTTAGCCGGGGCAGGAGAAGCTTTCTTT	CASSLAGAGEAFF
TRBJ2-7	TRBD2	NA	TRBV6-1	TGTGCCAGCAGTGATCCTGGGCGGGAGGGCCACGAGCAGTACTTC	CASSDPGREGHEQYF
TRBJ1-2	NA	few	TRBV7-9	TGTGCCAGCACCATCTCGGTTCCCTACTATGGCTACACCTTC	CASTISVPYYGYTF
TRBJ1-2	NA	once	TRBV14	TGTGCCAGCAGCCAAGATCAAAAGGAATCCTATGGCTACACCTTC	CASSQDQKESYGYTF
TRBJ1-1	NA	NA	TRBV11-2	TGTGCCAGCAGCCCCGCAGTTCCAGGGGACTGGGTTATGAACACTGAAGCTTTCTTT	CASSPAVPGDWVMNTEAFF
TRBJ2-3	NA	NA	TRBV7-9	TGTGCCAGCAGCTTAGAGGGGACAAGCACAGATACGCAGTATTTT	CASSLEGTSTDTQYF
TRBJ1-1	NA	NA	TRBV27	TGTGCCAGCAGTAGTAGGGCGAGGCAGCACACTGAAGCTTTCTTT	CASSSRARQHTEAFF
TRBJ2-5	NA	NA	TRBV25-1	TGTGCCAGCACTCCAAGCGGAGTTCAAGAGACCCAGTACTTC	CASTPSGVQETQYF
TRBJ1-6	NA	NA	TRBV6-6	TGTGCCAGCAGGTACAACTCCTATAATTCACCCCTCCACTTT	CASRYNSYNSPLHF